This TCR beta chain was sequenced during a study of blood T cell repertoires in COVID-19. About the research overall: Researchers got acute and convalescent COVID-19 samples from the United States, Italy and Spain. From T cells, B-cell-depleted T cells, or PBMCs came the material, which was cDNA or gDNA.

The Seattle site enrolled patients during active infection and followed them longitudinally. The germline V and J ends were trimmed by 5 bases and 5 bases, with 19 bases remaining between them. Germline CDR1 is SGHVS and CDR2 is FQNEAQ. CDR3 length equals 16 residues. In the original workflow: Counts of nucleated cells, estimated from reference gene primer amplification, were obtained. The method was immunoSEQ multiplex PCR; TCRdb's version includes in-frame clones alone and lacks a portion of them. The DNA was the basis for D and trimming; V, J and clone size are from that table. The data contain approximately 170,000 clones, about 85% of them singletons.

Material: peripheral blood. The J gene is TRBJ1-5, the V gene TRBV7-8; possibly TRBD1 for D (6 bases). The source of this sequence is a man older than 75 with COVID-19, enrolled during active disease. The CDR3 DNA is TGTGCCAGCAGCCGAGCATCCCGGGACACCCATCAGCCCCAGCATTTT. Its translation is CASSRASRDTHQPQHF.